This T cell receptor (beta chain) was captured by sequencing in a study of T cell responses to AZD1222 COVID-19 vaccine. The V gene lost 2 bases and the J gene lost 8 bases, with 16 bases spanning the gap. Looked up from germline, CDR1 is SGHRS and CDR2 is YFSETQ. This CDR3 contains 14 residues. Produced via immunoSEQ multiplex PCR; TCRdb's table is partial and in-frame only. The data show tens of thousands of clones, roughly 80% seen once. The sample in question was peripheral blood, obtained 28 days after the second AZD1222 dose. V gene TRBV5-1 combines with J gene TRBJ1-1; D not certain. The receptor was derived from an adult who received the AZD1222 COVID-19 vaccine. The CDR3 spells CASSFALTAMEAFF. CDR3 bases: TGCGCCAGCAGCTTCGCCCTCACAGCTATGGAAGCTTTCTTT.